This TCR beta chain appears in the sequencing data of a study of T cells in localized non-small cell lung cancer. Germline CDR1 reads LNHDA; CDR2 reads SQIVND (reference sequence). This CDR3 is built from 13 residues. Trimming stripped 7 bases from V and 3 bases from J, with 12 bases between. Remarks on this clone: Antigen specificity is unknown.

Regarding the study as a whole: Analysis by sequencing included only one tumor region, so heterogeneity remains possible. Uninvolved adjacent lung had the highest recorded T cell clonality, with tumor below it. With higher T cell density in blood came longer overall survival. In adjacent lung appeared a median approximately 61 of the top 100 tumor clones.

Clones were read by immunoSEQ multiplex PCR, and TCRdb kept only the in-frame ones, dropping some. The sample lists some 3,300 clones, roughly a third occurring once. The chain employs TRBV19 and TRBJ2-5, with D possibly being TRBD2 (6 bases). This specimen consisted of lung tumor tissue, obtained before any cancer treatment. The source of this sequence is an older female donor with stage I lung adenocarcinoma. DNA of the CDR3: TGTGCCAGTATGGGCGGGAAGAAAGAGACCCAGTACTTC. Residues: CASMGGKKETQYF.